The 31 T cell receptor beta chains below come from one sample, sequenced in a study of vaccination and CD4 T cells after COVID-19. With the Oncomine TCR Beta short-read assay, DNA from cultured CD4+ T cells was sequenced. Using its own MiXCR run on the PCR reads, TCRdb lists one record per CDR3 protein. The table has 11,000 to 15,000 distinct CDR3 sequences, about 21% seen once. Stated treatment: roughly 10-day PBMC culture with coronavirus spike peptide pools or control peptides (ViraFEST assay). No antigen has been assigned to these receptors. Sequenced input: cultured CD4+ T cells from blood. These receptors originate from a human donor with COVID-19.

The chain joins TRBV11-3 to TRBJ1-4, with 7 bases lining up with TRBD1. With 5 bases clipped from V and 8 bases from J, the junction kept 11 bases outside the gene matches. The CDR3 runs to 15 residues. CDR1 is SGHNT and CDR2 is YENEEA in the germline V gene. The DNA of the CDR3 is TGTGCCAGCAGCCCCACAGGGGCTCGGGGGGAAAAACTGTTTTTT. Residues: CASSPTGARGEKLFF.

This clonotype showed up just a few times. The V call is TRBV6-1, the J call TRBJ2-7; possible D gene TRBD2, 5 bases. The germline V gene encodes CDR1 MNHNS and CDR2 SASEGT. The CDR3 length is 15 residues. V was shortened by 6 bases and J by 0 bases, with 15 bases between the two germline ends. In nucleotides, the CDR3 is TGTGCCAGCAGGGCCGTCTCGGGGTTCTCCTACGAGCAGTACTTC. Translation gives CASRAVSGFSYEQYF.

This clonotype was counted only a few times. V gene TRBV11-2 combines with J gene TRBJ2-2, with TRBD1 matching over 10 bases. The CDR3 spans 17 residues. CDR1 and CDR2 from the germline V gene are SGHAT and FQNNGV. V trimming: 1 base; J trimming: 5 bases; junction bases outside the gene matches: 7. The CDR3 protein is CASSLARQGARTGELFF. The DNA for the CDR3 is TGTGCCAGCAGCTTAGCCAGACAGGGGGCGCGGACCGGGGAGCTGTTTTTT.

This clonotype was observed a handful of times. This chain joins TRBV24-1 and TRBJ2-5; TRBD1 is a possible D gene (5 bases). From germline, CDR1 is KGHDR and CDR2 SFDVKD. V gave up 2 bases and J gave up 5 bases, with 14 bases separating them. This CDR3 contains 15 residues. The chain's CDR3 is CATSDSGHLRETQYF. For the CDR3, the DNA is TGTGCCACCAGTGATTCTGGACACCTCCGGGAGACCCAGTACTTC.

This clonotype was recorded a few times. V and J are TRBV7-2 and TRBJ2-7, with 13 nucleotides matching TRBD2. J was trimmed by 4 bases and V by 1 base; bases with no gene match: 7. Germline V gene sequence: CDR1 SGHTA, CDR2 FQGNSA. This CDR3 spans 17 amino acids. The CDR3 spells CASSLGLGTSGEYEQYF. CDR3 nucleotides: TGTGCCAGCAGCTTAGGGTTGGGGACTAGCGGGGAGTACGAGCAGTACTTC. The whole variable domain, remainder taken from reference TRBV7-2 and TRBJ2-7, is GAGVSQSPSNKVTEKGKDVELRCDPISGHTALYWYRQSLGQGLEFLIYFQGNSAPDKSGLPSDRFSAERTGGSVSTLTIQRTQQEDSAVYLCASSLGLGTSGEYEQYFGPGTRLTVT.

The chain combines TRBV19 with TRBJ1-5, with TRBD1 matching 8 bases. J was trimmed by 0 bases and V by 6 bases; bases with no gene match: 13. Germline V gene sequence: CDR1 LNHDA, CDR2 SQIVND (reference sequence). This CDR3 contains 18 residues. DNA of the CDR3: TGTGCCAGTAGGATCGGACAGGGATTGGCCTATAGCAATCAGCCCCAGCATTTT. Translated: CASRIGQGLAYSNQPQHF.

This clonotype is labeled medium-sized. The gene calls are TRBV7-2 and TRBJ1-2; no clear D gene. There are 13 residues in the CDR3. Germline CDR1 SGHTA, CDR2 FQGNSA. The V end was cut by 3 bases, the J end by 4 bases, with 9 bases between. The CDR3 is CASSFDSGYGYTF. The CDR3 DNA sequence: TGTGCCAGCAGCTTTGATTCAGGCTATGGCTACACCTTC.

In this sample, this clonotype turned up a few times. The chain couples TRBV6-2 or TRBV6-3 to TRBJ1-1, with 7 bases that match TRBD1. V was clipped by 5 bases and J by 1 base; unmatched bases: 7. The CDR3 consists of 15 residues. CDR1 and CDR2 from the germline V gene are MNHEY and SVGEGT. CDR3 region: CASSDPTGRNTEAFF. CDR3 nucleotide sequence: TGTGCCAGCAGTGACCCGACAGGGAGGAACACTGAAGCTTTCTTT.

This clonotype is medium-sized. The V call is TRBV20-1, the J call TRBJ1-5; 7 bases line up with TRBD1. Germline CDR1 and CDR2: DFQATT and SNEGSKA (reference sequence). CDR3 length: 14 amino acids. The J segment lost 11 bases and the V segment lost 2 bases, leaving 12 bases of the junction unmatched. This CDR3 reads CSARTDREGPTQHF. CDR3 nucleotide sequence: TGCAGTGCTAGAACCGACAGGGAGGGCCCGACCCAGCATTTT.

CDR3: CASSRKGGQNEQFF. As DNA, the CDR3 is TGTGCCAGCAGTCGAAAGGGGGGACAGAATGAGCAGTTCTTC. The chain carries TRBV6-1 and TRBJ2-1, with D possibly being TRBD1 (7 bases). The germline V gene encodes CDR1 MNHNS and CDR2 SASEGT. The length of the CDR3 is 14 residues. V lost 5 bases, J lost 7 bases, and 15 bases lay in between.

This chain uses TRBV12-5 with TRBJ2-3; tentative D call: TRBD2 (6 bases). V lost 7 bases and J lost 4, with 21 bases in between. Germline V gene sequence: CDR1 LGHNT, CDR2 FRNRAP. This CDR3 contains 16 residues. CDR3 sequence (DNA): TGTGCTAGTGCCCCCGGGACTGCTGGGGAGGCAGATACGCAGTATTTT. This sequence encodes CASAPGTAGEADTQYF.

This clonotype occurred a few times. The CDR3 reads CASSSSRARFYGYTF. CDR3 DNA: TGTGCCAGCAGCTCTTCCAGGGCCCGGTTCTATGGCTACACCTTC. This chain joins TRBV5-4 and TRBJ1-2, with D tentatively TRBD1 (5 bases). V gave up 3 bases and J gave up 4 bases, with 16 bases separating them. CDR3 length: 15 residues. CDR1 SGHNT and CDR2 YYREEE come from the germline V gene (reference sequence).

The chain recombines TRBV7-9 with TRBJ1-1; TRBD1 matches 8 bases. There are 16 residues in the CDR3. Germline assignment: CDR1 SEHNR and CDR2 FQNEAQ (reference sequence). J lost 3 bases, V lost 5 bases, and 11 bases had no gene match. CDR3 sequence: CASSPDRGGSYTEAFF. The CDR3 nucleotides are TGTGCCAGCAGCCCCGACAGGGGCGGCTCTTACACTGAAGCTTTCTTT. Together with reference TRBV7-9 and TRBJ1-1, the CDR3 gives the full variable domain: DTGVSQNPRHKITKRGQNVTFRCDPISEHNRLYWYRQTLGQGPEFLTYFQNEAQLEKSRLLSDRFSAERPKGSFSTLEIQRTEQGDSAMYLCASSPDRGGSYTEAFFGQGTRLTVV.

There are a few counts of this clonotype. This chain joins TRBV20-1 and TRBJ2-5, with 9 nucleotides matching TRBD1. Germline assignment: CDR1 DFQATT and CDR2 SNEGSKA (reference sequence). There are 14 residues in the CDR3. With 6 bases clipped from V and 4 bases from J, the junction kept 9 bases outside the gene matches. The CDR3 spells CSARGDRAGETQYF. Written as DNA, the CDR3 is TGCAGTGCCCGGGGGGACAGGGCCGGAGAGACCCAGTACTTC.

Worth noting for this clonotype: Mismatch with germline at one junction end may stem from a read error. This chain connects TRBV6-1 to TRBJ2-2; 13 bases map to TRBD2. This CDR3 has 16 residues. The germline gives CDR1 MNHNS, CDR2 SASEGT. Written as DNA, the CDR3 is TGTGCCAGCAGGCTCCCCACTAGCGGGGGGGCCGGGGGGCTGTTTTTT. It yields the protein CASRLPTSGGAGGLFF.

This clonotype turned up a few times. The chain couples TRBV28 to TRBJ1-1; possible D gene TRBD1, 6 bases. The CDR3 length is 13 residues. V dropped 3 bases and J dropped 1 base, with 6 bases sitting between them. Germline values: CDR1 MDHEN, CDR2 SYDVKM. In DNA form, the CDR3 reads TGTGCCAGCAGTTTGGGACAGAACACTGAAGCTTTCTTT. This translates into CASSLGQNTEAFF.

By share of the sample, this clonotype is medium-sized. The chain has TRBV2 and TRBJ2-3, with 7 bases fitting TRBD1. The CDR3 consists of 14 residues. V was clipped by 6 bases and J by 2 bases; unmatched bases: 5. The V gene's germline CDR1 is SNHLY and CDR2 FYNNEI. CDR3 region: CASSLQGFTDTQYF. In DNA form, the CDR3 reads TGTGCCAGCAGCCTACAGGGGTTCACAGATACGCAGTATTTT.

The chain has TRBV12-3 or TRBV12-4 and TRBJ1-4; D remains ambiguous. Deletions cut 6 bases from V and 4 bases from J, with 15 bases between. The CDR3 consists of 15 residues. Here the CDR3 DNA reads TGTGCCAGCAGCCCCGGAGGGCAGAGTAATGAAAAACTGTTTTTT. Translating gives CASSPGGQSNEKLFF.

This chain connects TRBV12-3 or TRBV12-4 to TRBJ1-2; TRBD1 agrees at 7 bases. J lost 7 bases, V lost 4 bases, and 9 bases had no gene match. The CDR3 totals 14 residues. CDR3 amino acids: CASSYAGTEGGYTF. Written as DNA, the CDR3 is TGTGCCAGCAGTTACGCCGGGACAGAGGGTGGCTACACCTTC.

Only a few counts were recorded for this clonotype. This chain joins TRBV5-1 and TRBJ1-2, with 8 bases aligning to TRBD1. Germline trimming cut 4 bases from V and 2 bases from J; bases unmatched to any gene: 4. In germline, CDR1 is SGHRS, CDR2 YFSETQ. The CDR3 has 14 amino acids. CDR3 coding DNA: TGCGCCAGCAGCCCTAGGACAGGGAACTATGGCTACACCTTC. It is translated as CASSPRTGNYGYTF.

This clonotype came up a few times. The chain has TRBV6-2 or TRBV6-3 and TRBJ2-1, with TRBD2 matching 8 bases. This CDR3 is 14 amino acids long. V trimming: 4 bases; J trimming: 10 bases; junction bases outside the gene matches: 9. Germline assignment: CDR1 MNHEY and CDR2 SVGEGT. The CDR3 nucleotides are TGTGCCAGCAGTTTGCTACTAGCGGCCGGGGAGCAGTTCTTC. Translated: CASSLLLAAGEQFF.

This clonotype came up a few times. The genes are TRBV14 and TRBJ1-2; 7 nucleotides align to TRBD1. Germline V CDR1 and CDR2: SGHDN, FVKESK. There are 16 residues in the CDR3. The V segment lost 4 bases and the J segment 4 bases; nucleotides outside the gene matches: 12. CDR3 loop: CASSPSQGGPRYGYTF. In nucleotides, the CDR3 is TGTGCCAGCAGCCCCAGTCAGGGGGGGCCGCGCTATGGCTACACCTTC.

The CDR3 region is CASSPAGLGSEQYF. The CDR3 DNA reads TGTGCCAGCTCACCTGCGGGACTAGGAAGCGAGCAGTACTTC. The chain joins TRBV18 to TRBJ2-7; 8 bases map to TRBD2. In germline, CDR1 is KGHSH, CDR2 LQKENI. The ends lost 3 bases at V and 6 bases at J; junction bases unmatched: 7. CDR3 length equals 14 residues.

By share of the sample, this clonotype is medium-sized. V and J are TRBV20-1 and TRBJ1-5; D might be TRBD1 (6 bases). From germline, CDR1 is DFQATT and CDR2 SNEGSKA (reference sequence). V was cut by 4 bases and J by 7 bases, with 14 bases left in between. The CDR3 contains 13 residues. In DNA, the CDR3 is TGCAGTGCTATGAAACAGGGCTCCCAGCCCCAGCATTTT. It translates to CSAMKQGSQPQHF.

The chain uses TRBV7-2 and TRBJ1-1; tentatively, D is TRBD1 (6 bases). Germline V gives CDR1 SGHTA, CDR2 FQGNSA. The CDR3 length is 14 residues. Trimming removed 6 bases from V and 2 bases from J, with 13 bases in between. CDR3 in amino acids: CASSNRARNTEAFF. DNA for the CDR3: TGTGCCAGCAGTAACAGGGCCCGCAACACTGAAGCTTTCTTT. The full variable domain, with the rest looked up from reference TRBV7-2 and TRBJ1-1, is GAGVSQSPSNKVTEKGKDVELRCDPISGHTALYWYRQSLGQGLEFLIYFQGNSAPDKSGLPSDRFSAERTGGSVSTLTIQRTQQEDSAVYLCASSNRARNTEAFFGQGTRLTVV.

The chain recombines TRBV24-1 with TRBJ2-2; TRBD1 matches at 8 bases. The germline V gene encodes CDR1 KGHDR and CDR2 SFDVKD. The CDR3 loop spans 14 amino acids. With V trimmed by 7 bases and J by 5 bases, 5 bases remained unmatched. CDR3: CATSQGARTGELFF. The CDR3 DNA reads as TGTGCCACCAGCCAGGGGGCGCGAACCGGGGAGCTGTTTTTT.

The V call is TRBV4-1, the J call TRBJ1-1; the match to TRBD1 covers 8 bases. Germline loops: CDR1 MGHRA, CDR2 YSYEKL. CDR3 length: 15 residues. Germline trimming cut 4 bases from V and 1 base from J; bases unmatched to any gene: 5. The CDR3 region is CASSLDRGRNTEAFF. CDR3 DNA sequence: TGCGCCAGCAGCCTCGACAGGGGACGGAACACTGAAGCTTTCTTT.

This clonotype ranks as medium-sized. The rearrangement links TRBV20-1 to TRBJ1-2; D is ambiguous. With 2 bases removed from V and 0 bases from J, the gap between germline ends came to 10 bases. The CDR3 has 14 residues. The germline V gene has CDR1 DFQATT and CDR2 SNEGSKA (reference sequence). CDR3 coding DNA: TGCAGTGCTAGAAGGTCAGAAGCTAACTATGGCTACACCTTC. Protein sequence: CSARRSEANYGYTF.

The chain couples TRBV5-1 to TRBJ2-4; 7 nucleotides line up with TRBD2. Germline V gives CDR1 SGHRS, CDR2 YFSETQ. V was pared by 9 bases and J by 0 bases, with 9 bases of the junction left unmatched. The CDR3 covers 15 residues. The CDR3 bases are TGCGCCAACCGGGGGGTTGAACTAGCCAAAAACATTCAGTACTTC. It codes for CANRGVELAKNIQYF. Based on the CDR3 plus reference TRBV5-1 and TRBJ2-4, the full variable domain is KAGVTQTPRYLIKTRGQQVTLSCSPISGHRSVSWYQQTPGQGLQFLFEYFSETQRNKGNFPGRFSGRQFSNSRSEMNVSTLELGDSALYLCANRGVELAKNIQYFGAGTRLSVL.

This clonotype has more than one count but fewer than ten. The chain has TRBV25-1 and TRBJ1-2, with D perhaps TRBD1 (5 bases). This CDR3 has 14 amino acids. The V end was cut by 1 base, the J end by 7 bases, with 13 bases between. The V gene's germline CDR1 is MGHDK and CDR2 SYGVNS. The CDR3 sequence: CASSELEQGRGYTF. DNA of the CDR3: TGTGCCAGCAGTGAATTGGAGCAGGGCCGTGGCTACACCTTC.

This sequence joins TRBV14 and TRBJ2-2; 9 nucleotides align to TRBD2. V shed 1 base, J shed 8 bases, and the junction held 8 bases outside the gene matches. Germline CDR1 is SGHDN and CDR2 is FVKESK. The CDR3 length is 16 residues. The CDR3 here is CASSQGSPSGAGELFF. The CDR3 DNA reads as TGTGCCAGCAGCCAAGGGTCTCCTAGCGGGGCTGGGGAGCTGTTTTTT. Full variable domain (remainder filled in from reference TRBV14 and TRBJ2-2): EAGVTQFPSHSVIEKGQTVTLRCDPISGHDNLYWYRRVMGKEIKFLLHFVKESKQDESGMPNNRFLAERTGGTYSTLKVQPAELEDSGVYFCASSQGSPSGAGELFFGEGSRLTVL.